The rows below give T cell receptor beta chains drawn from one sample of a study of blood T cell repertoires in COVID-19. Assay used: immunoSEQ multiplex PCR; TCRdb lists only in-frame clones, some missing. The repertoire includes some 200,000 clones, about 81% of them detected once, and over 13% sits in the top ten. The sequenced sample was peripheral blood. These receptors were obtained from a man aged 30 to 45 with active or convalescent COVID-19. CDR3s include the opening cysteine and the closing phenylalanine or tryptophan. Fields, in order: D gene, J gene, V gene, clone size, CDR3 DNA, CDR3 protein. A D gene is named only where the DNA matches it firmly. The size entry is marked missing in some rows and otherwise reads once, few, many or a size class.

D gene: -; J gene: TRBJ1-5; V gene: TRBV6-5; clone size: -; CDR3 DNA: TGTGCCAGCAGTTATCCCGCGGGGGCAGGTCAGCCCCAGCATTTT; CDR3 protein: CASSYPAGAGQPQHF
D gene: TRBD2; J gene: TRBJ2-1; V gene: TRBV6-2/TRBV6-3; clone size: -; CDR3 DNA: TGTGCCAGCAGTTACTCGAACAGCGGGAGTCGATTAACCTACAATGAGCAGTTCTTC; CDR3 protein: CASSYSNSGSRLTYNEQFF
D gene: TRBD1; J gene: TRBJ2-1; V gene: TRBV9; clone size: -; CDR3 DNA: TGTGCCAGCAGCGGAGGACAGGCCTACAATGAGCAGTTCTTC; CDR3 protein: CASSGGQAYNEQFF
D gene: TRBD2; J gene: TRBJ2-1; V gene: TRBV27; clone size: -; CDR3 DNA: TGTGCCAGCAGTCCATTAGCGGGAGTGGGGTCCAATGAGCAGTTCTTC; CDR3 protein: CASSPLAGVGSNEQFF
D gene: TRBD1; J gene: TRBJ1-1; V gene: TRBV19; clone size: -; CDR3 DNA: TGTGCCAGTAGGCTGACAGGGGTCACTGAAGCTTTCTTT; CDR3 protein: CASRLTGVTEAFF
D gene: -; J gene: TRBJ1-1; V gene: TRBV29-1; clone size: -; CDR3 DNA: TGCAGCGGACTCGGACAGTTTCTCACTGAAGCTTTCTTT; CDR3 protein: CSGLGQFLTEAFF
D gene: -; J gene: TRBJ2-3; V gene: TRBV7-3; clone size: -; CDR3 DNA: TGTGCCAGCAGCCTAAACTCCCGCGGGGGCCGCACAGATACGCAGTATTTT; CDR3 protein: CASSLNSRGGRTDTQYF
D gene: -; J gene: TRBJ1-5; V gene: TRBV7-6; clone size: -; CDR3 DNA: TGTGCCAGCAGCTTAGGGCAGGCTTATAGCAATCAGCCCCAGCATTTT; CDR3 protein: CASSLGQAYSNQPQHF
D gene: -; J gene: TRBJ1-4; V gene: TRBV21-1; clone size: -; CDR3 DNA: TGTGCCACCCAGCAGGAGGATGAAAAACTGTTTTTT; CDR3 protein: CATQQEDEKLFF
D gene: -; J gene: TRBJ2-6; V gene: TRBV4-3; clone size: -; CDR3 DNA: TGCGCCAGCAGCCAAGATAAGAGCTCTGGGGCCAACGTCCTGACTTTC; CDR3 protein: CASSQDKSSGANVLTF
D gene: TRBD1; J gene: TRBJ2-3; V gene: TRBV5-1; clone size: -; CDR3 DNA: TGCGCCAGCACCTTAGACAGGGGAAGATCCACAGATACGCAGTATTTT; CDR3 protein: CASTLDRGRSTDTQYF
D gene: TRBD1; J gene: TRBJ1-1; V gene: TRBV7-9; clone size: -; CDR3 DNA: TGTGCCAGCAGTTTCGGGACAGGGACGGTGAACACTGAAGCTTTCTTT; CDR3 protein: CASSFGTGTVNTEAFF
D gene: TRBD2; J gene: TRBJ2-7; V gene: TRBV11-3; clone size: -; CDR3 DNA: TGTGCCAGCAGCTTAGACGTATCGGCTAGCGGGAGCTACGAGCAGTACTTC; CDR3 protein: CASSLDVSASGSYEQYF
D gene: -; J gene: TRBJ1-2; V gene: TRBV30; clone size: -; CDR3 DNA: TGTGCCTGGACTGAGTTTAACTATGGCTACACCTTC; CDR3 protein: CAWTEFNYGYTF
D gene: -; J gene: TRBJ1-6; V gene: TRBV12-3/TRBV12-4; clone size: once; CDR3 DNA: TGTGCCAGCAGCGCGGGAAATTCACCCCTCCACTTT; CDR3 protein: CASSAGNSPLHF
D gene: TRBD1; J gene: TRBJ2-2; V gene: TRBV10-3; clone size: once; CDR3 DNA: TGTGCCATCAGTGAGGGACAGGTTAAGACCGGGGAGCTGTTTTTT; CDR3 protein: CAISEGQVKTGELFF
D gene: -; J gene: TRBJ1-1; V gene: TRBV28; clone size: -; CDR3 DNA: TGTGCCAGCAGTTTTCCCGGAGCTGAAGCTTTCTTT; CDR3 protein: CASSFPGAEAFF
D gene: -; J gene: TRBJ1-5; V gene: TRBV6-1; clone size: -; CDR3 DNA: TGTGCCAGCAGTGAAGCGCAGCAGGGGAAACAGCCCCAGCATTTT; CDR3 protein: CASSEAQQGKQPQHF
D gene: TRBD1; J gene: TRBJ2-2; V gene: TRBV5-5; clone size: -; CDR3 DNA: TGTGCCAGCAGCTTGCTGTCAGGGGGCTTAGGGGAGCTGTTTTTT; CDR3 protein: CASSLLSGGLGELFF
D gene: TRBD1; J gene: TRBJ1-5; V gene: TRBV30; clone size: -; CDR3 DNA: TGTGCCTGGAGTCTCCAGGGGGATCAGCCCCAGCATTTT; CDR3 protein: CAWSLQGDQPQHF
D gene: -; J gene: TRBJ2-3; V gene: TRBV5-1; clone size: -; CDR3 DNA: TGCGCCAGCCAGTTGAGGGGGGGACGCACAGATACGCAGTATTTT; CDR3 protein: CASQLRGGRTDTQYF
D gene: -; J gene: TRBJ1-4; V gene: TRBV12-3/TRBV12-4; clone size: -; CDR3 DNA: TGTGCCAGCCGGACAGTGTTGAATGAAAAACTGTTTTTT; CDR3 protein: CASRTVLNEKLFF
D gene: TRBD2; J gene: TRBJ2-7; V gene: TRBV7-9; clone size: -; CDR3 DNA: TGTGCCAGCAGCTTTGAAAGGGTCCTAGCGGGGTACGAGCAGTACTTC; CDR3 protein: CASSFERVLAGYEQYF
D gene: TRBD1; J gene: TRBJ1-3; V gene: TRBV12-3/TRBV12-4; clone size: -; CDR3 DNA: TGTGCCAGCAGTCAGACAGGGGGAAACACCATATATTTT; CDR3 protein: CASSQTGGNTIYF
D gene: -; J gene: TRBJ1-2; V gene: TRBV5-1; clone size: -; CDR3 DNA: TGCGCCAGCAAGCCCGACAGCTCTTATGGCTACACCTTC; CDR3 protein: CASKPDSSYGYTF
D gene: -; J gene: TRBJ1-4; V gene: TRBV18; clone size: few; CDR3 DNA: TGTGCCAGCTCACAAGGGGTTCAGAGAAATGAAAAACTGTTTTTT; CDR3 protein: CASSQGVQRNEKLFF